The sequence of this T cell receptor beta chain was determined in a study of prognosis after radiotherapy for stage I lung cancer (dated by TCRdb to the early 2020s). For the wider study: Fewer than 20 stage I NSCLC patients were enrolled in Nanjing, China, between 2018 and January 2019. This study profiled peripheral blood TCR beta repertoires from stage I NSCLC patients before and after stereotactic body radiotherapy and linked the repertoires to distant failure. The patients included approximately 15 who had newly diagnosed primary stage I lung tumors, along with roughly 5 others who had oligometastatic NSCLC after their primary tumor had been surgically resected. Distant metastases were developed by four of the 19 patients after SBRT, at a median of roughly 7 months, whereas no significant progression was observed in the other 15 patients. The cohort included about a dozen men and more than 5 women, with a median age of approximately 73 years and a range of about 50 to 90 years. The study sequenced 38 blood samples from about 20 patients, one before and one after SBRT per patient. In every patient, SBRT was given without any concurrent therapy. Tumor histology was squamous cell carcinoma in several patients and adenocarcinoma in under 15. SBRT was delivered in 3 to 5 fractions with a biologically effective dose of at least 100 Gy, and image-guided IMRT or VMAT was used for delivery. Every patient was regarded as medically inoperable, because of comorbidities in around 12 cases and refusal of surgery in roughly seven cases. The paper's findings and limits, for the study overall: After SBRT, the count of unique TCR clones dropped from a median of about 10,000 beforehand to more than 6,000 afterward (Wilcoxon paired P=0.011). None of the reported P values were adjusted for multiple comparisons. Post-SBRT Shannon entropy and its change from baseline were lower in patients who developed distant metastases; baseline Shannon entropy was not associated with metastases. Limitations of the study included a small cohort and short follow-up, and the study findings need independent validation. Differences by metastasis status were reportedly seen in TRBV and TRBJ usage frequencies, involving two V genes at baseline and, after SBRT, nine V genes and two J genes. Whether the expanded TCR clones were tumor-specific was not determined.

This clonotype is deemed medium-sized (0.01 to 0.1%). Its antigen remains undetermined. No qualities accompany the bases; no much larger clone lies one base away. The TCR beta CDR3 region was amplified from genomic DNA by two rounds of multiplex PCR. In the first round of PCR, primers specific to each TRBV and TRBJ gene were used, and the primer sequences are filed in Chinese patent CN105087789A. Universal primers were used in the second PCR round. The Roche High Pure PCR Template Preparation Kit was used to extract genomic DNA from frozen PBMCs. An Illumina HiSeq 3000 was used to sequence the libraries paired-end with 151 bp reads. The paper's processing steps were these. CutAdapt was used to remove raw reads lacking the multiplex PCR primer sequences. PEAR was used to merge high-quality paired reads into contigs. TRB V, D and J gene segments were assigned to each contig with MiXCR by alignment to reference sequences. To remove sequencing errors, CDR3 sequences were clustered according to base quality and sequence similarity. Diversity was calculated as Shannon entropy divided by the natural log of the number of productive TCR sequences. Clonality was computed as one minus the ratio of Shannon entropy to the natural log of the number of unique clonotypes. The Youden index of ROC curves was used to select progression-free survival cut-offs for repertoire metrics, and analyses were performed in R 3.5.3. In TCRdb, the public reads were trimmed at Q25 with fastp and aligned with MiXCR, with productive beta chains retained. CDR3 protein sequences are deduplicated, and each keeps its most common genes and DNA. TCRdb's processing, not the authors', yielded these V and J calls. This sample has some 17,000 distinct CDR3 sequences in its table, and roughly 28% of those were observed once. Roughly a third of the sample rests with the top ten.

No patient had a history of other malignancies or prior chemotherapy or radiotherapy, and all had node-negative disease on CT and PET/CT. At each of two time points, roughly 6.5 milliliters of peripheral venous blood were collected in EDTA tubes. PBMCs were isolated by Ficoll-Paque Plus density-gradient centrifugation. Right after collection, samples were kept at -80 degrees C until analysis. Taken from cysteine to phenylalanine, the CDR3 has 14 residues. The kept DNA is CDR3 alone, 42 bases in frame from the first base. CDR1 MNHEY and CDR2 SVGAGI were looked up in the germline V gene. A distance of 10 bases separates the germline ends of V and J, which lose 4 bases and 0 bases respectively.

Material: PBMCs, obtained before or after stereotactic body radiation therapy (not recorded which). The TCR comes from a donor aged 50 or older with non-small cell lung cancer. The rearranged segments are TRBV6-5 and TRBJ2-7, with a weak D call of TRBD1 (6 bases match). The CDR3 protein sequence reads: CASSSTGSSYEQYF. The DNA sequence is given as TGTGCCAGCAGTTCAACAGGGAGCTCCTACGAGCAGTACTTC.